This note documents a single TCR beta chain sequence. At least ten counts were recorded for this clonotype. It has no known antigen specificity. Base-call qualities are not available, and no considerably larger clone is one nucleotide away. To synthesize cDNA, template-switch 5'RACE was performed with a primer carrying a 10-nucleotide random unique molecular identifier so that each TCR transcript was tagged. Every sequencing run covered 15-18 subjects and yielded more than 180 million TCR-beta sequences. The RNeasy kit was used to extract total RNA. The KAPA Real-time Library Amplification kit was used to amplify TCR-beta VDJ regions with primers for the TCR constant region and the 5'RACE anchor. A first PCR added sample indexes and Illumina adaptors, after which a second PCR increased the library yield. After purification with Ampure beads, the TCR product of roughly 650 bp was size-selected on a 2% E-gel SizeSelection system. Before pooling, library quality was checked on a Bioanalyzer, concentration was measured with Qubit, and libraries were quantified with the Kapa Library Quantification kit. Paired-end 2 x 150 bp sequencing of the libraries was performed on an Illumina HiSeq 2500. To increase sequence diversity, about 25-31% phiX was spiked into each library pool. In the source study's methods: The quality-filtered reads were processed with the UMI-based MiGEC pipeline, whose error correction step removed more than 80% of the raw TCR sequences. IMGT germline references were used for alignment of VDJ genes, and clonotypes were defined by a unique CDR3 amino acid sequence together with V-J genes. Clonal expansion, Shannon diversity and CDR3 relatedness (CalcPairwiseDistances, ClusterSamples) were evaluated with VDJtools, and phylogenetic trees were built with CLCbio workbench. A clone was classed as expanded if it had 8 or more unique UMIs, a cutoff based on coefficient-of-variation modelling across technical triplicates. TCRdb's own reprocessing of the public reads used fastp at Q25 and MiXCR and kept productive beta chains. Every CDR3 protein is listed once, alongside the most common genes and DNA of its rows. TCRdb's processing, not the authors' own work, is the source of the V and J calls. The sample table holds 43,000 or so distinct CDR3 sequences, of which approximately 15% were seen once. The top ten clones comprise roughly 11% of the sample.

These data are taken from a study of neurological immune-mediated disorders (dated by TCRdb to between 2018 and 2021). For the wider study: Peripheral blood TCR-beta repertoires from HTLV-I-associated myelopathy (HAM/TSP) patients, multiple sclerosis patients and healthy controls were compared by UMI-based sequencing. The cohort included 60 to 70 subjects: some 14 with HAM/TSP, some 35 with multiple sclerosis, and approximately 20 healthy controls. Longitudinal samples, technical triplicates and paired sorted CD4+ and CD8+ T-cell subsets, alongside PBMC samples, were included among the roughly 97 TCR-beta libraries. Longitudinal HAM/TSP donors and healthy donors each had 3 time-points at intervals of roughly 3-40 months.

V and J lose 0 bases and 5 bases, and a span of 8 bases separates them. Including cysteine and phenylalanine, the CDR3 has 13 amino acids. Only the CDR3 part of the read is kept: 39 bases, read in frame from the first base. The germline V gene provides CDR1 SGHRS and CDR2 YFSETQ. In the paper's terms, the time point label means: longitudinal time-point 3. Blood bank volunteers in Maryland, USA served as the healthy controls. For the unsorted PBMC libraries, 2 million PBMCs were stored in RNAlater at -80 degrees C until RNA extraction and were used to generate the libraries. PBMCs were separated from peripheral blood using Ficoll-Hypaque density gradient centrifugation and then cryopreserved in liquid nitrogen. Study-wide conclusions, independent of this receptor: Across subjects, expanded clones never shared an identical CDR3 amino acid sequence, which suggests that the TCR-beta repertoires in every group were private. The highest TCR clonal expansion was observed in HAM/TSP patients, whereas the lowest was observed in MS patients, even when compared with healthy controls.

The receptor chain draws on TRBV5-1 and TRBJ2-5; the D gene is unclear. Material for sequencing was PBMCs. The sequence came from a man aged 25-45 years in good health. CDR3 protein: CASSLAFWETQYF. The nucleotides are TGCGCCAGCAGCTTGGCGTTTTGGGAGACCCAGTACTTC. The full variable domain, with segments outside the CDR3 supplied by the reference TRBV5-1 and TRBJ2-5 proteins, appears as KAGVTQTPRYLIKTRGQQVTLSCSPISGHRSVSWYQQTPGQGLQFLFEYFSETQRNKGNFPGRFSGRQFSNSRSEMNVSTLELGDSALYLCASSLAFWETQYFGPGTRLLVL.